These 16 T cell receptor beta chains were all obtained from the same sample, sequenced in a study of early T cells in non-severe SARS-CoV-2 infection. TCRdb reanalysed the 5' RACE reads using MiXCR and keeps one entry per CDR3 protein. The sample lists tens of thousands of distinct CDR3 sequences; approximately 12% were seen once. The sample taken for sequencing was whole blood. These receptors originate from an adult who was a healthcare worker with PCR-confirmed SARS-CoV-2 infection or an uninfected control (not recorded which).

This sequence joins TRBV20-1 and TRBJ1-1; D uncertain. This CDR3 is built from 13 residues. V was pared by 0 bases and J by 10 bases, with 15 bases between. Germline CDR1 is DFQATT and CDR2 is SNEGSKA (reference sequence). CDR3 protein: CSARDPTDLRAFF. For the CDR3, the DNA is TGCAGTGCTAGAGATCCGACCGACCTAAGAGCTTTCTTT.

This clonotype occurred many times. The rearrangement joins TRBV12-3 or TRBV12-4 to TRBJ2-3, with D tentatively TRBD2 (6 bases). The V gene lost 5 bases and the J gene lost 2 bases, with 17 bases spanning the gap. The CDR3 covers 16 residues. CDR3 nucleotides: TGTGCCAGCAGTCCGTCGGGGGTCTCGCTCACAGATACGCAGTATTTT. It specifies CASSPSGVSLTDTQYF.

This clonotype occurred many times. The chain carries TRBV7-2 and TRBJ1-5; D not certain. The CDR3 has 13 residues. Germline V lookup: CDR1 SGHTA, CDR2 FQGNSA. Trimming shortened V by 6 bases and J by 7 bases, and 13 bases separated the two germline ends. CDR3 region: CASSTTSVQPQHF. The CDR3 nucleotides are TGTGCCAGCAGTACTACCTCGGTCCAGCCCCAGCATTTT.

This clonotype came up many times. The J gene is TRBJ2-1, the V gene TRBV7-2; weak D call: TRBD1 (6 bases). V shed 0 bases and J shed 5 bases, with 14 bases lying between them. This CDR3 spans 16 amino acids. Germline assignment: CDR1 SGHTA and CDR2 FQGNSA. The CDR3 DNA reads TGTGCCAGCAGCTTAGCAACCCAGGGGACCGACAATGAGCAGTTCTTC. Amino acids: CASSLATQGTDNEQFF. Based on the CDR3 plus reference TRBV7-2 and TRBJ2-1, the full variable domain is GAGVSQSPSNKVTEKGKDVELRCDPISGHTALYWYRQSLGQGLEFLIYFQGNSAPDKSGLPSDRFSAERTGGSVSTLTIQRTQQEDSAVYLCASSLATQGTDNEQFFGPGTRLTVL.

This clonotype was counted at least ten times. The chain combines TRBV7-9 with TRBJ2-5; no clear D gene. Deletions cut 5 bases from V and 7 bases from J, with 17 bases between. This CDR3 is built from 14 residues. Per the germline V gene, CDR1 is SEHNR and CDR2 is FQNEAQ (reference sequence). The DNA of the CDR3 is TGTGCCAGCAGCCCAATGAGCCCCGAAGGGACCCAGTACTTC. Protein product: CASSPMSPEGTQYF.

This chain joins TRBV21-1 and TRBJ2-7; the table assigns TRBD1, which was not confirmed against the DNA. TRBV21-1 is a known pseudogene. This CDR3 is built from 19 residues. CDR3 sequence: CASRAESLTTDRVSYEQYF. In DNA form, the CDR3 reads TGTGCCAGCCGCGCCGAAAGCTTAACGACGGACAGGGTCTCCTACGAGCAGTACTTC.

This clonotype was detected ten times or more. The chain joins TRBV4-1 to TRBJ2-3; unclear D gene. Looked up from germline, CDR1 is MGHRA and CDR2 is YSYEKL. Trimming pared 3 bases from V and 0 bases from J, leaving 19 bases between. The CDR3 sequence is 18 residues long. The CDR3 bases are TGCGCCAGCAGCCACCGCCGTACAAGCCGAAGCAGCACAGATACGCAGTATTTT. Residues: CASSHRRTSRSSTDTQYF.

This chain connects TRBV28 to TRBJ2-7, with 15 bases aligning to TRBD2. The V gene end was trimmed by 11 bases and the J gene end by 6 bases; junction bases not matched to a gene: 8. This CDR3 comprises 14 residues. Germline V lookup: CDR1 MDHEN, CDR2 SYDVKM. The CDR3 sequence: CACGGTSGRREQYF. The DNA of the CDR3 is TGTGCCTGCGGTGGGACTAGCGGGAGGCGCGAGCAGTACTTC.

This clonotype was seen repeatedly, ten times or more. The chain combines TRBV20-1 with TRBJ2-1; the D is unclear. CDR1 and CDR2 (germline): DFQATT, SNEGSKA (reference sequence). The V gene lost 3 bases and the J gene lost 0 bases, with 12 bases spanning the gap. The CDR3 is 15 residues long. Written as DNA, the CDR3 is TGCAGTGCTAGGTCAGCCTGGGGCTCCTACAATGAGCAGTTCTTC. It codes for CSARSAWGSYNEQFF.

The V gene is TRBV7-2, the J gene TRBJ2-7; D tentatively fits TRBD1 or TRBD2 (5 bases each). This CDR3 is 13 amino acids long. Looked up from germline, CDR1 is SGHTA and CDR2 is FQGNSA. V was trimmed by 5 bases and J by 3 bases, leaving 11 bases between them. CDR3 nucleotide sequence: TGTGCCAGCAGCCTAGGGACCCACTACGAGCAGTACTTC. Translating it yields CASSLGTHYEQYF.

This clonotype appeared a few times. V is TRBV6-2 or TRBV6-3 and J is TRBJ1-3; no reliable D call. CDR3 length equals 16 residues. In germline, CDR1 is MNHEY, CDR2 SVGEGT. V lost 8 bases to trimming and J lost 0 bases, with 17 bases between them. The CDR3 reads CASSGYSRSSGNTIYF. The CDR3 DNA reads as TGTGCCAGCTCCGGGTACAGCCGGTCCTCTGGAAACACCATATATTTT.

This clonotype appeared a few times. V is TRBV19 and J is TRBJ1-5; D remains ambiguous. The CDR3 consists of 17 residues. Germline assignment: CDR1 LNHDA and CDR2 SQIVND (reference sequence). Trimming cost V 3 bases and J 0 bases, with 15 bases left between them. The CDR3 spells CASSMGSNANSNQPQHF. The CDR3 DNA is TGTGCCAGTAGTATGGGCAGTAATGCCAATAGCAATCAGCCCCAGCATTTT.

The chain recombines TRBV12-3 or TRBV12-4 with TRBJ1-2, with D maybe TRBD1 (5 bases). There are 14 residues in the CDR3. V gave up 5 bases and J gave up 2 bases, with 12 bases separating them. The DNA of the CDR3 is TGTGCCAGCAGTACCGTTCGGGGGAACTATGGCTACACCTTC. Its protein is CASSTVRGNYGYTF.

Ten or more counts support this clonotype. The chain links TRBV29-1 to TRBJ2-1, with D unclear. Trimming stripped 6 bases from V and 8 bases from J, with 2 bases between. Germline CDR1 is SQVTM and CDR2 is ANQGSEA. The CDR3 runs 8 residues. The CDR3 bases are TGCAGCGTGGATGAGCAGTTCTTC. It encodes CSVDEQFF.

A few counts support this clonotype. The J gene is TRBJ2-3, the V gene TRBV30, with TRBD2 identical over 11 bases. CDR1 is GTSNPN and CDR2 is SVGIG in the germline V gene (reference sequence). CDR3 length equals 16 residues. Trimming cost V 1 base and J 2 bases; bases outside gene matches: 5. CDR3 nucleotide sequence: TGTGCCTGGAGTGGGGGGACTAGCGGATACACAGATACGCAGTATTTT. Translating it yields CAWSGGTSGYTDTQYF.

This CDR3 reads CSVVTVPQETQYF. In nucleotides, the CDR3 is TGCAGCGTTGTGACAGTACCTCAAGAGACCCAGTACTTC. The rearrangement links TRBV29-1 to TRBJ2-5, with D perhaps TRBD1 (5 bases). Deletions cut 4 bases from V and 2 bases from J, with 11 bases between. The CDR3 sequence is 13 residues long. Germline-derived CDR1 and CDR2 are SQVTM and ANQGSEA.